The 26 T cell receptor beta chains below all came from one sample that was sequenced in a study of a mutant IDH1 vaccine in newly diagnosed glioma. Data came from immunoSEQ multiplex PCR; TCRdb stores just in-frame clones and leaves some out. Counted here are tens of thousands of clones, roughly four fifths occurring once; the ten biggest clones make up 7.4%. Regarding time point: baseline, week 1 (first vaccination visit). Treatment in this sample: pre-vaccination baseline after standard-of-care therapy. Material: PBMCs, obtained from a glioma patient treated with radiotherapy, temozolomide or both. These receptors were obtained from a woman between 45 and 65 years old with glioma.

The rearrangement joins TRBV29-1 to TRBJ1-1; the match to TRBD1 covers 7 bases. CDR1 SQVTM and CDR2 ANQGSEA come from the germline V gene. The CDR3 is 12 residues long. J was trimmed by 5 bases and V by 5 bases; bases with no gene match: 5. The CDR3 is CSVFQGETEAFF. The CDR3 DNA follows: TGCAGCGTTTTTCAGGGGGAGACTGAAGCTTTCTTT.

CDR3 sequence reads: CASSDWTSVAYEQYF. The CDR3 DNA is TGTGCCAGCAGTGACTGGACTAGTGTGGCCTACGAGCAGTACTTC. The gene calls are TRBV6-1 and TRBJ2-7, with TRBD2 matching 7 bases. Germline loops: CDR1 MNHNS, CDR2 SASEGT. The CDR3 sequence is 15 residues long. V gave up 3 bases and J gave up 2 bases; unmatched junction bases: 7.

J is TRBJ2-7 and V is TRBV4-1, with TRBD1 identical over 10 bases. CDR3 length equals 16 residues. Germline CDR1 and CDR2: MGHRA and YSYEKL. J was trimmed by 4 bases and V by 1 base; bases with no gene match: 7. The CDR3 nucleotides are TGCGCCAGCAGCCAAGGGGGGGGACAGGGGCGGTACGAGCAGTACTTC. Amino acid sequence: CASSQGGGQGRYEQYF.

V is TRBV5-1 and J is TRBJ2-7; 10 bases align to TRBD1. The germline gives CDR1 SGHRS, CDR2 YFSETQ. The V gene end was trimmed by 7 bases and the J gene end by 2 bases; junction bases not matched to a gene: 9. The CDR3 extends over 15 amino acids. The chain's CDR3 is CASAFRTGGPYEQYF. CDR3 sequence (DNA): TGCGCCAGCGCATTCAGGACAGGGGGGCCCTACGAGCAGTACTTC.

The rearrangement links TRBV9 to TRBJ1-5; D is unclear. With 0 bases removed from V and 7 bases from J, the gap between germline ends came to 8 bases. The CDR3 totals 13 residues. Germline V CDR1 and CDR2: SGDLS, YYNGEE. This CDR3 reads CASSVDRLQPQHF. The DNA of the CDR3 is TGTGCCAGCAGCGTAGACCGCCTACAGCCCCAGCATTTT.

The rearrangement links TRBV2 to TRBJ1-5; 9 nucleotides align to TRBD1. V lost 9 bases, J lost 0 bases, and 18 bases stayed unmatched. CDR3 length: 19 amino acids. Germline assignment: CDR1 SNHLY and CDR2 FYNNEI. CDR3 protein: CASNVDSGQGSFSNQPQHF. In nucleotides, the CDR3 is TGTGCCAGTAACGTTGACTCGGGACAGGGCTCCTTTAGCAATCAGCCCCAGCATTTT.

CDR3: CASSRSGGYTEAFF. The CDR3 DNA reads TGTGCCAGCAGCCGATCGGGGGGGTACACTGAAGCTTTCTTT. The chain employs TRBV11-3 and TRBJ1-1, with a tentative D call TRBD1 (5 bases). Trimming cost V 5 bases and J 3 bases, with 13 bases left between them. Per germline, CDR1 SGHNT and CDR2 YENEEA. The CDR3 contains 14 residues.

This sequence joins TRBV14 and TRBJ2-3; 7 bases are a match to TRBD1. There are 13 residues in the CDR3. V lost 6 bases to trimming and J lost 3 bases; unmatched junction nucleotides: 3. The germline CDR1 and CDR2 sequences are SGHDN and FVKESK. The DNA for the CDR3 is TGTGCCAGCAGTCAACAGGGGACAGATACGCAGTATTTT. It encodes CASSQQGTDTQYF.

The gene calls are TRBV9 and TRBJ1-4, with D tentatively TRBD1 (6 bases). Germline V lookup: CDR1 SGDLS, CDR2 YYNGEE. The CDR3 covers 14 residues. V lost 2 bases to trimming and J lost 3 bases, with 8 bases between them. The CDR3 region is CASSVGGPNEKLFF. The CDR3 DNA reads TGTGCCAGCAGCGTCGGGGGGCCTAATGAAAAACTGTTTTTT.

The CDR3 loop reads CASSLGTAGNTIYF. In DNA form, the CDR3 reads TGCGCCAGCAGCTTGGGGACAGCCGGAAACACCATATATTTT. The V call is TRBV5-1, the J call TRBJ1-3; D possibly corresponds to TRBD1 (6 bases). The V end lost 0 bases, the J end lost 4 bases, and 8 bases lay between the germline ends. The CDR3 runs 14 residues. Germline CDR1 SGHRS, CDR2 YFSETQ.

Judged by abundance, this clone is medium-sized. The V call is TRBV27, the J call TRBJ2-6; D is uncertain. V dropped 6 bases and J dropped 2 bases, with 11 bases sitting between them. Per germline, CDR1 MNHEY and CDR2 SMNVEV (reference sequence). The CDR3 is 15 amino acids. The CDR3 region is CASRILRTGANVLTF. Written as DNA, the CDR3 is TGTGCCAGCAGGATACTAAGGACTGGGGCCAACGTCCTGACTTTC.

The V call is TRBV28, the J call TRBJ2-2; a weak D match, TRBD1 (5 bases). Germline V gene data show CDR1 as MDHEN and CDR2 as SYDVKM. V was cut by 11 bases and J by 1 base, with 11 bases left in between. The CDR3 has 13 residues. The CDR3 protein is CAGRTGNTGELFF. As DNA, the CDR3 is TGTGCCGGAAGAACAGGGAACACCGGGGAGCTGTTTTTT.

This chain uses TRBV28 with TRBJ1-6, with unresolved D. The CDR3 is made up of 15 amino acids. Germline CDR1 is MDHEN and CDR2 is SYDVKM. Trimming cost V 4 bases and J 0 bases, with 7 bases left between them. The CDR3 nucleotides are TGTGCCAGCAGTTACCAAAGCTCCTATAATTCACCCCTCCACTTT. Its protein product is CASSYQSSYNSPLHF.

The CDR3 spells CASSLGLGNTEAFF. CDR3 bases: TGTGCCAGCAGCTTAGGTCTGGGGAACACTGAAGCTTTCTTT. The chain couples TRBV7-9 to TRBJ1-1, with D hard to call. Trimming cost V 1 base and J 1 base, with 7 bases left between them. Germline V gives CDR1 SEHNR, CDR2 FQNEAQ (reference sequence). The CDR3 has 14 residues.

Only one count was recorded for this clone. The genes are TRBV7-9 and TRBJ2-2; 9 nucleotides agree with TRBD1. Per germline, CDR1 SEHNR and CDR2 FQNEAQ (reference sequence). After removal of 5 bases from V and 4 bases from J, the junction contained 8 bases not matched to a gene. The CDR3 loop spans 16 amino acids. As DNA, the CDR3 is TGTGCCAGCAGCCCGGGACAGGGAATGGTCACCGGGGAGCTGTTTTTT. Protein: CASSPGQGMVTGELFF.

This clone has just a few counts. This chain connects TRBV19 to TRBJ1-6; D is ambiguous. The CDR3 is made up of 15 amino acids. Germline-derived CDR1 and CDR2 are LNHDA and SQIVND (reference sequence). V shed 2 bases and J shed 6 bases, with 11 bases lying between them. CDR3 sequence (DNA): TGTGCCAGTAGTATATGGGGTCTGCTTAATTCACCCCTCCACTTT. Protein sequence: CASSIWGLLNSPLHF.

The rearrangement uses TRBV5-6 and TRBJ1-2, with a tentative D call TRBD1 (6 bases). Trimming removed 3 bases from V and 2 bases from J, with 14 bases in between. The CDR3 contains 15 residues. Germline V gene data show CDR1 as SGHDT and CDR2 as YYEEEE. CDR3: CASSYRTAQNYGYTF. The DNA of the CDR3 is TGTGCCAGCAGCTATCGGACAGCCCAAAACTATGGCTACACCTTC.

The CDR3 nucleotides read TGTGCCAGCAGCTTGTTTGACAGAAGCACAGATACGCAGTATTTT. It codes for CASSLFDRSTDTQYF. The rearrangement uses TRBV5-6 and TRBJ2-3; the D gene is possibly TRBD1 (5 bases). Between the trimmed V and J ends, which lost 1 base and 0 bases, there was a span of 9 bases. CDR1 and CDR2 (germline): SGHDT, YYEEEE. There are 15 residues in the CDR3.

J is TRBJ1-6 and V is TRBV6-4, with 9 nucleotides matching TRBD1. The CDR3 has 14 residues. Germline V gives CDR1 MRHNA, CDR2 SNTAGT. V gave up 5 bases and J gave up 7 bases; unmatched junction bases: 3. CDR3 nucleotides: TGTGCCAGCAGTCGGACAGGGGAGAATTCACCCCTCCACTTT. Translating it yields CASSRTGENSPLHF.

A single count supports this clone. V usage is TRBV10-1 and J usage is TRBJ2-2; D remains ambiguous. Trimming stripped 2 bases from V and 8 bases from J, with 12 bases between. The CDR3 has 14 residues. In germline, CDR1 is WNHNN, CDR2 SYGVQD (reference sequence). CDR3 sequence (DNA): TGCGCCAGCAGTGAGGTGTTAGTAGCAGGGGAGCTGTTTTTT. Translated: CASSEVLVAGELFF.

For the CDR3, the DNA is TGTGCCAGCAAAACGACGAGAGAGCAGTACTTC. Protein product: CASKTTREQYF. The chain couples TRBV27 to TRBJ2-7; unclear D gene. Trimming left V 7 bases short and J 7 bases short, with 11 bases between. This CDR3 has 11 amino acids. Germline CDR1 MNHEY, CDR2 SMNVEV (reference sequence).

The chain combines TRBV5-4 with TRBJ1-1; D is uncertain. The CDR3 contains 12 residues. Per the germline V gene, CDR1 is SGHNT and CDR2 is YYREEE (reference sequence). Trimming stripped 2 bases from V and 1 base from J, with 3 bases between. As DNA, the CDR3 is TGTGCCAGCAGCTTTGGGAACACTGAAGCTTTCTTT. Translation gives CASSFGNTEAFF.

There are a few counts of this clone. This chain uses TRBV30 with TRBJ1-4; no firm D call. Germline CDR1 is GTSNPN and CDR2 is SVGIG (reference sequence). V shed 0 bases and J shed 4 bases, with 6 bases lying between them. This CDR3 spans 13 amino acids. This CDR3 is CAWSVIVNEKLFF. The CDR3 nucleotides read TGTGCCTGGAGTGTCATAGTTAATGAAAAACTGTTTTTT.

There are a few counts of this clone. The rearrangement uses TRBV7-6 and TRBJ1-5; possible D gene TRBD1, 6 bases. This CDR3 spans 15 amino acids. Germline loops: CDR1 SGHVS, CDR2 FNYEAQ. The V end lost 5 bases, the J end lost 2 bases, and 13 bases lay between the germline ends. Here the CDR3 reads CASSPRGGGNQPQHF. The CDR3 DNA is TGTGCCAGCAGCCCCAGAGGGGGTGGCAATCAGCCCCAGCATTTT.

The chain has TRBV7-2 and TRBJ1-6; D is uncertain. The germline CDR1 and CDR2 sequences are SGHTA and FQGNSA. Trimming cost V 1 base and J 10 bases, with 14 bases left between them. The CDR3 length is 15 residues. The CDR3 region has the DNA TGTGCCAGCAGCTTAGTTGAGAGTGGAGGCTCACCCCTCCACTTT. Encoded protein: CASSLVESGGSPLHF.

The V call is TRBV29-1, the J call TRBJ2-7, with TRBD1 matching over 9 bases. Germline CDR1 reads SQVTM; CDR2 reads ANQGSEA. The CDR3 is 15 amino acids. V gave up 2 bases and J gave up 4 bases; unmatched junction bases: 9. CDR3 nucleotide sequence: TGCAGCGTTGAACACGGGACAGGGCAATCTTACGAGCAGTACTTC. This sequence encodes CSVEHGTGQSYEQYF.